Listed here are 10 T cell receptor beta chains from one sample, sequenced in a study of T cells expressing NK-cell markers (dated by TCRdb to the early 2020s). The method was 5' RACE. The data were produced on an Illumina HiSeq 2000. One entry per CDR3 protein sequence results from the TCRdb reprocessing of the reads, with DNA left out. The table for this sample records about 260,000 distinct CDR3 sequences. In total, the top ten clones hold roughly 4.2% of the sample. What was sequenced was blood T cells: a sorted CD56 or NKG2C T cell subset, CD4+ or CD8+ T cells, or bulk PBMC T cells (not recorded which). The receptors originated from a woman between 18 and 69 years old in good health.

This chain links TRBV2 with TRBJ2-5; TCRdb's D call, TRBD1, is unchecked because there is no DNA. The length of the CDR3 is 14 residues. The V gene's germline CDR1 is SNHLY and CDR2 FYNNEI. CDR3 sequence: CASLPGQLQETQYF.

This chain connects TRBV4-3 to TRBJ1-1; TCRdb outputs TRBD1, but without DNA this stays unchecked. The germline V gene encodes CDR1 LGHNA and CDR2 YSLEER. The CDR3 length is 16 residues. The CDR3 loop is CASSQVGDRFVAEAFF.

The rearrangement uses TRBV6-4 and TRBJ2-1; TCRdb's D call, TRBD2, is unchecked because there is no DNA. This CDR3 comprises 15 residues. In germline, CDR1 is MRHNA, CDR2 SNTAGT. Here the CDR3 reads CASSLGTSGYNEQFF.

V and J are TRBV3-1 and TRBJ1-5; there is no DNA to check the TCRdb D call of TRBD1. The germline CDR1 and CDR2 sequences are LGHDT and YNNKEL (reference sequence). The CDR3 consists of 14 residues. The CDR3 loop is CASSQEGAGQPQHF.

CDR3 sequence: CASSLTSGYEQYF. The rearrangement links TRBV12-3 or TRBV12-4 to TRBJ2-7; TCRdb's D gene call, TRBD2, goes unchecked for lack of DNA. This CDR3 has 13 amino acids.

The chain has TRBV5-5 and TRBJ2-3; the TCRdb D gene call, TRBD2, has no DNA to confirm it. This CDR3 is built from 15 residues. Germline V gene lookup returns CDR1 SGHKS and CDR2 YYEKEE (reference sequence). CDR3 loop: CASSRGPLATDTQYF.

The rearrangement uses TRBV20-1 and TRBJ2-3. Germline loops: CDR1 DFQATT, CDR2 SNEGSKA (reference sequence). There are 13 residues in the CDR3. The CDR3 protein is CSARGAWTDTQYF.

CDR3 sequence: CASSLALVAGRTYEQYF. The rearrangement uses TRBV12-3 or TRBV12-4 and TRBJ2-7; TCRdb's D gene call, TRBD2, goes unchecked for lack of DNA. This CDR3 contains 17 residues.

The chain links TRBV4-2 to TRBJ2-1; with no DNA, the TCRdb D assignment of TRBD2 cannot be verified. The CDR3 consists of 15 residues. Per the germline V gene, CDR1 is LGHNA and CDR2 is YNFKEQ. Here the CDR3 reads CASSQERASANEQFF.

V and J are TRBV7-2 and TRBJ2-3. The CDR3 is 12 residues long. Germline assignment: CDR1 SGHTA and CDR2 FQGNSA. CDR3 in amino acids: CASNLVGDTQYF.